Presented here are 15 T cell receptor beta chains from one specimen sequenced in a study of vaccination and CD4 T cells after COVID-19. Noted treatment: roughly 11-day PBMC culture with coronavirus spike peptide pools or control peptides (ViraFEST assay). These receptors have no identified antigens. CD4+ T cells that had been cultured provided DNA sequenced with the Oncomine TCR Beta short-read assay. One entry per CDR3 protein, called by TCRdb with MiXCR from the PCR reads. The sample consists of roughly 14,000 distinct CDR3 sequences, approximately 45% of them appearing once. Material for sequencing was cultured CD4+ T cells from blood. Receptors were obtained from a human donor with COVID-19.

CDR3 sequence: CASTLSGVNTGELFF. CDR3 sequence (DNA): TGTGCCAGCACCCTTAGCGGGGTGAACACCGGGGAGCTGTTTTTT. The chain joins TRBV2 to TRBJ2-2, with TRBD2 matching 8 bases. V was clipped by 7 bases and J by 1 base; unmatched bases: 5. The CDR3 runs to 15 residues. Germline V gene data show CDR1 as SNHLY and CDR2 as FYNNEI.

The chain uses TRBV28 and TRBJ1-1; TRBD1 agrees at 7 bases. V dropped 5 bases and J dropped 4; count of bases not matched to a gene: 7. This CDR3 comprises 14 residues. The V gene's germline CDR1 is MDHEN and CDR2 SYDVKM. This CDR3 is CASSRGGASTEAFF. The CDR3 nucleotides read TGTGCCAGCAGTCGAGGGGGCGCGAGCACTGAAGCTTTCTTT. The full variable domain, in which reference TRBV28 and TRBJ1-1 provide the parts outside the CDR3, is DVKVTQSSRYLVKRTGEKVFLECVQDMDHENMFWYRQDPGLGLRLIYFSYDVKMKEKGDIPEGYSVSREKKERFSLILESASTNQTSMYLCASSRGGASTEAFFGQGTRLTVV.

The chain has TRBV6-2 or TRBV6-3 and TRBJ2-2; 7 bases are shared with TRBD2. V shed 6 bases, J shed 6 bases, and the junction held 10 bases outside the gene matches. CDR1 and CDR2 from the germline V gene are MNHEY and SVGEGT. This CDR3 contains 15 residues. As DNA, the CDR3 is TGTGCCAGCAGAGACTCCGGGGGGACGGCCGGGGAGCTGTTTTTT. Translation gives CASRDSGGTAGELFF.

This clonotype was counted a few times. The chain combines TRBV6-5 with TRBJ2-5; the match to TRBD1 covers 8 bases. The ends lost 2 bases at V and 8 bases at J; junction bases unmatched: 13. Germline V gives CDR1 MNHEY, CDR2 SVGAGI. This CDR3 spans 16 amino acids. The CDR3 DNA reads TGTGCCAGCAGTTACCGCGGACAGGGCCAACCAACAACCCAGTACTTC. Its translation: CASSYRGQGQPTTQYF.

The chain combines TRBV20-1 with TRBJ1-2; the D is unclear. The CDR3 sequence is 13 residues long. Germline CDR1 DFQATT, CDR2 SNEGSKA (reference sequence). Trimming took off 1 base at V and 2 bases at J, with 8 bases between the two ends. The CDR3 bases are TGCAGTGCTAGAGTCCCCCCAAACTATGGCTACACCTTC. It codes for CSARVPPNYGYTF.

The chain combines TRBV20-1 with TRBJ1-2; a weak D match, TRBD1 (5 bases). Between the trimmed V and J ends, which lost 0 bases and 7 bases, there was a span of 21 bases. Germline-derived CDR1 and CDR2 are DFQATT and SNEGSKA (reference sequence). This CDR3 contains 16 residues. Written as DNA, the CDR3 is TGCAGTGCTAGAGATAGTTTGGGTTGGGGGGGAGGTGGCTACACCTTC. Protein: CSARDSLGWGGGGYTF.

The chain carries TRBV19 and TRBJ2-2, with TRBD2 as a possible D gene (5 bases). The germline V gene encodes CDR1 LNHDA and CDR2 SQIVND (reference sequence). This CDR3 comprises 13 residues. V was shortened by 7 bases and J by 6 bases, with 12 bases between the two germline ends. This chain's CDR3 is CASTTFGAGELFF. CDR3 nucleotide sequence: TGTGCCAGTACCACGTTCGGGGCCGGGGAGCTGTTTTTT.

The V and J genes are TRBV10-2 and TRBJ2-2; 7 bases fit TRBD1. Germline CDR1 reads WSHSY; CDR2 reads SAAADI. J was trimmed by 5 bases and V by 2 bases; bases with no gene match: 11. The length of the CDR3 is 17 residues. CDR3 nucleotide sequence: TGCGCCAGCAGTGAGGCCAGGGGGTGGTCAGTGACCGGGGAGCTGTTTTTT. It specifies CASSEARGWSVTGELFF.

V is TRBV21-1 and J is TRBJ1-2; the DNA was not used to check the table's D call, TRBD1. TRBV21-1 is listed as a pseudogene. The CDR3 has 17 amino acids. The CDR3 DNA reads TGTGCCAGCAGCAAAGTTAATTCAGGGGTCGGGTCTTCCGGCTACACCTTC. Its protein is CASSKVNSGVGSSGYTF.

V and J are TRBV28 and TRBJ1-2, with 10 bases that match TRBD1. Germline V gives CDR1 MDHEN, CDR2 SYDVKM. The CDR3 is 17 amino acids. After removal of 3 bases from V and 7 bases from J, the junction contained 14 bases not matched to a gene. In DNA form, the CDR3 reads TGTGCCAGCAGTTTTACTTCCGGGACAGGGGTTACGGGTGGCTACACCTTC. Protein: CASSFTSGTGVTGGYTF.

This clonotype was seen more than once but under ten times. CDR3 nucleotides: TGTGCCAGCAGCTCCGAACAGTATAATTCACCCCTCCACTTT. It yields the protein CASSSEQYNSPLHF. The V and J genes are TRBV7-9 and TRBJ1-6; D call uncertain. The CDR3 runs 14 residues. The germline V gene encodes CDR1 SEHNR and CDR2 FQNEAQ (reference sequence). Trimming pared 4 bases from V and 4 bases from J, leaving 8 bases between.

The chain couples TRBV7-9 to TRBJ1-1; D uncertain. The length of the CDR3 is 13 residues. Germline V gene data show CDR1 as SEHNR and CDR2 as FQNEAQ (reference sequence). V dropped 5 bases and J dropped 11 bases, with 18 bases sitting between them. The CDR3 DNA is TGTGCCAGCAGCCTTATAGAGCAATTGGGGGCTTTCTTT. Protein: CASSLIEQLGAFF.

The rearrangement uses TRBV6-1 and TRBJ2-7, with D perhaps TRBD1 (5 bases). CDR3 length: 14 residues. The germline V gene encodes CDR1 MNHNS and CDR2 SASEGT. V lost 6 bases, J lost 3 bases, and 15 bases lay in between. CDR3 amino acids: CASSSQGRYYEQYF. CDR3 in DNA: TGTGCCAGCAGCTCCCAGGGCAGATACTACGAGCAGTACTTC.

The chain employs TRBV20-1 and TRBJ2-6, with 9 bases aligning to TRBD2. This CDR3 is 17 amino acids long. Losses at the gene ends were 1 base for V and 2 bases for J; bases not matched to a gene: 6. The germline V gene encodes CDR1 DFQATT and CDR2 SNEGSKA (reference sequence). CDR3 region: CSARGVAGAPGANVLTF. For the CDR3, the DNA is TGCAGTGCTAGAGGGGTAGCGGGGGCACCTGGGGCCAACGTCCTGACTTTC.

This clonotype was seen a handful of times. The chain uses TRBV2 and TRBJ1-5; D call uncertain. Trimming removed 11 bases from V and 6 bases from J, with 14 bases in between. The CDR3 has 12 amino acids. Germline V lookup: CDR1 SNHLY, CDR2 FYNNEI. CDR3 coding DNA: TGTGCCTGGCGCATCGCGGGTCAGCCCCAGCATTTT. It yields the protein CAWRIAGQPQHF.